Shown below are 15 T cell receptor beta chains from a single sample sequenced in a study of T cell repertoires in ileal Crohn's disease (dated by TCRdb to the late 2010s). According to the study, the label for this sample's time point signals: neoterminal ileum biopsy at postoperative endoscopy, about 6 months after surgery. Receptor libraries were prepared by the immunoSEQ multiplex PCR assay. Not all clones reach the TCRdb copy of this immuneACCESS table, which keeps in-frame sequences only. Checked studies attribute under half of the gap to unresolved V genes and leave the rest unexplained. For this sample there are about 9,000 clones; approximately 80% appear just once. Roughly 18% of the sample comes from the top ten. Sequencing input: ileal tissue. These receptors all come from an adult with Crohn's disease.

V and J are TRBV5-1 and TRBJ1-5; 9 bases match TRBD1. Unmatched junction bases numbered 7, after V lost 4 bases and J lost 5 bases. CDR1 and CDR2 (germline): SGHRS, YFSETQ. CDR3 size: 15 residues. As DNA, the CDR3 is TGCGCCAGCAGCCCGGACAGGGGAAGTGATCAGCCCCAGCATTTT. Translated: CASSPDRGSDQPQHF.

This clone was detected only once. Relative to the germline gene, one junction end is altered; a read error may explain this. The V and J genes are TRBV6-5 and TRBJ1-6; possible D gene TRBD1, 6 bases. The CDR3 extends over 14 amino acids. CDR1 is MNHEY, CDR2 SVGAGI, per germline. Here the CDR3 DNA reads TGTGCCAGCAGACCCGGACAGTATTATCTACCCCCCCACTTT. Translated: CASRPGQYYLPPHF.

The table lists this clone with a count of one. The chain has TRBV28 and TRBJ2-5; perhaps TRBD2 as D (7 bases). The germline V gene encodes CDR1 MDHEN and CDR2 SYDVKM. The CDR3 consists of 15 residues. V lost 4 bases, J lost 1 base, and 13 bases lay in between. CDR3 region: CASSSFGGPQETQYF. The CDR3 nucleotides read TGTGCCAGCAGTTCCTTCGGGGGGCCCCAAGAGACCCAGTACTTC.

The gene calls are TRBV29-1 and TRBJ2-7; 10 bases map to TRBD1. CDR1 and CDR2 (germline): SQVTM, ANQGSEA. J lost 5 bases, V lost 0 bases, and 4 bases had no gene match. The CDR3 is 14 residues long. CDR3 sequence (DNA): TGCAGCGTTGAAGATGACAGGGGGCAGGACGAGCAGTACTTC. Protein sequence: CSVEDDRGQDEQYF.

The V and J genes are TRBV7-2 and TRBJ2-7; D remains ambiguous. From germline, CDR1 is SGHTA and CDR2 FQGNSA. V shed 6 bases and J shed 2 bases, with 11 bases lying between them. This CDR3 contains 13 residues. CDR3 protein: CASSQTSTYEQYF. In DNA form, the CDR3 reads TGTGCCAGCAGTCAAACTTCCACCTACGAGCAGTACTTC.

This sequence joins TRBV2 and TRBJ1-6; 8 bases are shared with TRBD1. Trimming removed 5 bases from V and 6 bases from J; junction bases left unmatched: 6. The length of the CDR3 is 15 residues. Per germline, CDR1 SNHLY and CDR2 FYNNEI. CDR3 amino acids: CASSTRQGTNSPLHF. As DNA, the CDR3 is TGTGCCAGCAGTACCAGACAGGGGACTAATTCACCCCTCCACTTT.

The V and J genes are TRBV27 and TRBJ2-2, with D possibly matching TRBD2 (5 bases). V was trimmed by 5 bases and J by 3 bases, leaving 10 bases between them. The CDR3 is made up of 14 amino acids. CDR1 and CDR2 from the germline V gene are MNHEY and SMNVEV (reference sequence). As DNA, the CDR3 is TGTGCCAGCAGTGAGCGGATACACACCGGGGAGCTGTTTTTT. Translating it yields CASSERIHTGELFF.

V usage is TRBV28 and J usage is TRBJ1-1, with TRBD1 as a possible D gene (6 bases). The CDR3 has 15 amino acids. The germline gives CDR1 MDHEN, CDR2 SYDVKM. V gave up 6 bases and J gave up 1 base, with 15 bases separating them. In nucleotides, the CDR3 is TGTGCCAGCAGGGGAACAGGGACACAGAACACTGAAGCTTTCTTT. This translates into CASRGTGTQNTEAFF.

In this sample, this clone turned up a few times. The chain has TRBV28 and TRBJ2-2; the match to TRBD2 covers 10 bases. CDR3 length: 17 amino acids. V gave up 2 bases and J gave up 5 bases; unmatched junction bases: 8. CDR1 is MDHEN, CDR2 SYDVKM, per germline. Here the CDR3 DNA reads TGTGCCAGCAGTTTACTAGCGGGAGTTAATCCGACCGGGGAGCTGTTTTTT. This gives the protein CASSLLAGVNPTGELFF. Combining the CDR3 with reference TRBV28 and TRBJ2-2 gives the whole variable domain DVKVTQSSRYLVKRTGEKVFLECVQDMDHENMFWYRQDPGLGLRLIYFSYDVKMKEKGDIPEGYSVSREKKERFSLILESASTNQTSMYLCASSLLAGVNPTGELFFGEGSRLTVL.

V and J are TRBV7-2 and TRBJ1-4; perhaps TRBD1 as D (5 bases). Per germline, CDR1 SGHTA and CDR2 FQGNSA. The CDR3 contains 15 residues. Between the trimmed V and J ends, which lost 1 base and 7 bases, there was a span of 13 bases. The CDR3 region is CASSLGGAQGEKLFF. CDR3 nucleotide sequence: TGTGCCAGCAGCTTAGGTGGGGCGCAGGGTGAAAAACTGTTTTTT. Using reference TRBV7-2 and TRBJ1-4 for the parts outside the CDR3, the full variable domain is GAGVSQSPSNKVTEKGKDVELRCDPISGHTALYWYRQSLGQGLEFLIYFQGNSAPDKSGLPSDRFSAERTGGSVSTLTIQRTQQEDSAVYLCASSLGGAQGEKLFFGSGTQLSVL.

This chain uses TRBV10-2 with TRBJ2-2; D may be TRBD1 (5 bases). V shed 9 bases and J shed 3 bases, with 14 bases lying between them. Germline V CDR1 and CDR2: WSHSY, SAAADI. This CDR3 spans 14 amino acids. CDR3 sequence: CASRADIYTGELFF. CDR3 bases: TGCGCCAGTCGGGCGGACATCTACACCGGGGAGCTGTTTTTT.

This chain links TRBV5-4 with TRBJ2-3; D gene ambiguous. The V end was cut by 0 bases, the J end by 2 bases, with 10 bases between. Germline assignment: CDR1 SGHNT and CDR2 YYREEE (reference sequence). The length of the CDR3 is 15 residues. The CDR3 DNA follows: TGTGCCAGCAGCTTGGCTCACAGCTCCACAGATACGCAGTATTTT. This codes for CASSLAHSSTDTQYF.

This clone was observed a handful of times. This chain links TRBV5-5 with TRBJ2-1; TRBD1 might be the D (6 bases). The germline CDR1 and CDR2 sequences are SGHKS and YYEKEE (reference sequence). Trimming shortened V by 0 bases and J by 13 bases, and 14 bases separated the two germline ends. This CDR3 has 13 residues. This CDR3 reads CASSLESDSPQFF. Here the CDR3 DNA reads TGTGCCAGCAGCTTGGAGTCGGACAGCCCTCAGTTCTTC.

This chain connects TRBV7-8 to TRBJ1-1; D remains unclear. The CDR3 extends over 16 amino acids. The V end was cut by 1 base, the J end by 3 bases, with 15 bases between. The V gene's germline CDR1 is SGHVS and CDR2 FQNEAQ. For the CDR3, the DNA is TGTGCCAGCAGCTTAGTCACGGGTTCGAAGGACACTGAAGCTTTCTTT. Translating it yields CASSLVTGSKDTEAFF.

The chain employs TRBV5-1 and TRBJ2-3, with 10 bases that match TRBD2. The V gene's germline CDR1 is SGHRS and CDR2 YFSETQ. Trimming took 4 bases from V and 1 from J; bases not matched to a gene: 3. This CDR3 is built from 15 residues. CDR3 amino acids: CASSGTSGGTDTQYF. For the CDR3, the DNA is TGCGCCAGCAGCGGTACTAGCGGGGGCACAGATACGCAGTATTTT.